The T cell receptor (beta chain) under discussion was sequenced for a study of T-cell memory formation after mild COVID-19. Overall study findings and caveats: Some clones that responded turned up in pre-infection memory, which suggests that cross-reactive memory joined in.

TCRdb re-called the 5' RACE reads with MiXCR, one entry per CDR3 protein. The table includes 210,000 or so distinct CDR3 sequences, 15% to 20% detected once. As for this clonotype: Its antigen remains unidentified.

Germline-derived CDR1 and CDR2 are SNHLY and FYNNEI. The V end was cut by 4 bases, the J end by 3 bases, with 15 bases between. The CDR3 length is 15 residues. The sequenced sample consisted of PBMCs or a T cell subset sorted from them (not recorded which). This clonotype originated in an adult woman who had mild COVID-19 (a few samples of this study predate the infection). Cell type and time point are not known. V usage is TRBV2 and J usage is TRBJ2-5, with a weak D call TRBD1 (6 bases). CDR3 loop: CASSARASGEETQYF. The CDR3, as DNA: TGTGCCAGCAGTGCGAGGGCCTCAGGGGAAGAGACCCAGTACTTC.